This TCR beta chain was captured in a study of CD8+CD57+ T cells in acquired aplastic anemia. Profiling that covered TCR beta VDJ and CDR3 relied on genomic DNA as its template. TCRdb itself ran the reads through MiXCR, one entry per CDR3 protein. Of about 98,000 distinct CDR3 sequences listed, about 66% are singletons. An expansion of CD8+CD57+ cells by flow cytometry had been shown in patients chosen for sequencing. The specimen was sorted CD4+, CD8+, or CD8+CD57+ T cells (not recorded which) from PBMCs. The clonotype originates from a human donor with aplastic anemia.

The CDR3 spells CATSRDLVAGSYEQYF. The CDR3 nucleotides read TGTGCCACCAGCAGAGATCTGGTAGCGGGATCCTACGAGCAGTACTTC. The rearrangement joins TRBV15 to TRBJ2-7; 8 bases align to TRBD2. This CDR3 contains 16 residues. After removal of 0 bases from V and 1 base from J, the junction contained 5 bases not matched to a gene. Germline V gene data show CDR1 as LNHNV and CDR2 as YYDKDF (reference sequence).